The T cell receptor (beta chain) described here comes from a study of T-cell memory formation after mild COVID-19. Overall study: TCR clusters were mostly confined to one donor each. Regarding the study as a whole: There were some responding clones in pre-infection memory, which suggested that cross-reactive memory had joined. The authors left the SARS-CoV-2 specificity of second-wave clones peaking on day 37 unconfirmed.

TCRdb re-called the 5' RACE reads with MiXCR, one entry per CDR3 protein. The sample includes around 510,000 distinct CDR3 sequences, roughly 21% of them seen just once. Concerning this clonotype itself: Its matching antigen is unknown.

Trimming pared 4 bases from V and 3 bases from J, leaving 18 bases between. This CDR3 comprises 16 residues. The germline V gene has CDR1 SEHNR and CDR2 FQNEAQ (reference sequence). The sequenced sample consisted of PBMCs or a T cell subset sorted from them (not recorded which). The chain employs TRBV7-9 and TRBJ1-2; no firm D call. The sequence was collected from an adult woman who had mild COVID-19 (a few samples of this study predate the infection). Cell type and time point are not known. The CDR3 reads CASSSDIISPYYGYTF. The CDR3 region has the DNA TGTGCCAGCAGCTCTGACATCATCTCACCATACTATGGCTACACCTTC.